These 10 T cell receptor beta chains were all obtained from the same sample, sequenced in a study of long-term antiretroviral therapy in people with HIV. The assay, immunoSEQ v3.0, was run at survey level. The protocol was immunoSEQ multiplex PCR, while the TCRdb copy is restricted to in-frame clones and leaves out a portion. The sample carries some 40,000 clones, roughly nine tenths recorded once. The sample here was unsorted PBMCs, taken 1.2 years after starting antiretroviral therapy. These receptors came from a woman between 45 and 65 years old with HIV.

The chain has TRBV6-5 and TRBJ1-2; tentative D call: TRBD1 (5 bases). Trimming removed 6 bases at V and 1 base at J, with 12 bases between. The CDR3 is made up of 14 amino acids. CDR1 MNHEY and CDR2 SVGAGI come from the germline V gene. The CDR3 protein is CASSRRGGNYGYTF. CDR3 sequence (DNA): TGTGCCAGCAGCAGGCGGGGGGGTAACTATGGCTACACCTTC.

The rearrangement joins TRBV13 to TRBJ1-1; tentative D call: TRBD1 (6 bases). V was cut by 1 base and J by 6 bases, with 9 bases left in between. CDR3 size: 13 residues. CDR1 is PRHDT, CDR2 FYEKMQ, per germline (reference sequence). The CDR3 loop reads CASSLAGGAEAFF. The CDR3 region has the DNA TGTGCCAGCAGCTTAGCTGGGGGCGCTGAAGCTTTCTTT.

The chain is built from TRBV6-6 and TRBJ2-1; 9 bases are a match to TRBD2. This CDR3 spans 14 amino acids. V shed 4 bases and J 6 bases; nucleotides not matched to a gene: 4. Germline lookup yields CDR1 MNHNY and CDR2 SVGAGI (reference sequence). The CDR3 nucleotides read TGTGCCAGCAGTTCTAGCGGGGCAATCAATGAGCAGTTCTTC. This sequence encodes CASSSSGAINEQFF.

This chain connects TRBV19 to TRBJ2-1; no clear D gene. CDR1 LNHDA and CDR2 SQIVND come from the germline V gene (reference sequence). This CDR3 region has 15 residues. Between the trimmed V and J ends, which lost 3 bases and 0 bases, there was a span of 9 bases. The CDR3 DNA is TGTGCCAGTAGTATTCCGACGATCTCCTACAATGAGCAGTTCTTC. Protein: CASSIPTISYNEQFF.

This chain links TRBV30 with TRBJ1-1; TRBD1 is a possible D gene (5 bases). The CDR3 totals 14 residues. Trimming took off 0 bases at V and 2 bases at J, with 10 bases between the two ends. CDR1 GTSNPN and CDR2 SVGIG come from the germline V gene (reference sequence). The DNA of the CDR3 is TGTGCCTGGAGTGTTCGGACACCTAACACTGAAGCTTTCTTT. This codes for CAWSVRTPNTEAFF.

The rearrangement joins TRBV5-4 to TRBJ1-5; tentative D call: TRBD1 (6 bases). V lost 4 bases to trimming and J lost 9 bases, with 20 bases between them. This CDR3 spans 15 amino acids. Looked up from germline, CDR1 is SGHNT and CDR2 is YYREEE (reference sequence). This CDR3 is CASSHSSVRGGPQHF. The CDR3 nucleotides read TGTGCCAGCAGCCACAGCTCAGTTAGGGGGGGGCCCCAGCATTTT.

The chain carries TRBV10-3 and TRBJ2-6; TRBD1 matches 7 bases. The CDR3 extends over 18 amino acids. Germline CDR1 ENHRY, CDR2 SYGVKD. V dropped 0 bases and J dropped 0; count of bases not matched to a gene: 5. In DNA, the CDR3 is TGTGCCATCAGTGAGTCTAGGGGACAGTCCTCTGGGGCCAACGTCCTGACTTTC. Translating gives CAISESRGQSSGANVLTF.

In DNA form, the CDR3 reads TGTGCCTGGAGTGTACGGCTAGCGGGGGGCCTCTCCTACGAGCAGTACTTC. Amino acids: CAWSVRLAGGLSYEQYF. The chain links TRBV30 to TRBJ2-7; TRBD2 matches at 11 bases. J was trimmed by 0 bases and V by 0 bases; bases with no gene match: 7. The CDR3 has 17 residues. In germline, CDR1 is GTSNPN, CDR2 SVGIG (reference sequence). Drawing the rest from reference TRBV30 and TRBJ2-7, the complete variable domain is SQTIHQWPATLVQPVGSPLSLECTVEGTSNPNLYWYRQAAGRGLQLLFYSVGIGQISSEVPQNLSASRPQDRQFILSSKKLLLSDSGFYLCAWSVRLAGGLSYEQYFGPGTRLTVT.

The rearrangement links TRBV6-4 to TRBJ2-1; unclear D gene. CDR1 and CDR2 (germline): MRHNA, SNTAGT. The length of the CDR3 is 14 residues. Trimming took 3 bases from V and 5 from J, leaving 11 bases between them. The CDR3 DNA sequence: TGTGCCAGCAGTGAGATAGGCAGAAACAATGAGCAGTTCTTC. Amino acid sequence: CASSEIGRNNEQFF.

The chain couples TRBV7-6 to TRBJ2-3; 8 nucleotides match TRBD2. Germline lookup yields CDR1 SGHVS and CDR2 FNYEAQ. V shed 5 bases and J 6 bases; nucleotides not matched to a gene: 13. The CDR3 consists of 16 residues. The CDR3, as DNA: TGTGCCAGCAGCGCGGGGACTAGGACCGGGGCCGATACGCAGTATTTT. Its protein is CASSAGTRTGADTQYF.